The 4 T cell receptor beta chains reported below all come from one sample, sequenced in a study of T cells in localized non-small cell lung cancer (dated by TCRdb to 2019 to 2021). Preparation of the library involved the immunoSEQ multiplex PCR assay. TCRdb stores this immuneACCESS table with in-frame sequences only. Part of the clones is absent; in the studies checked, under half of the shortfall reflects unresolved V genes, and no reason is known for the rest. This sample gives 55,000 to 75,000 clones in total; roughly 90% of them show up just once. The top ten hold 20% to 25% of the sample. The sample here was peripheral blood, taken before any cancer treatment. The origin of the receptors is a male donor at least 60 years old with stage III squamous cell lung carcinoma.

The chain has TRBV7-2 and TRBJ2-2; D ambiguous. The germline V gene has CDR1 SGHTA and CDR2 FQGNSA. The ends were cut back, 7 bases at V and 3 bases at J, with 15 bases in the middle. This CDR3 has 15 residues. The chain's CDR3 is CASMSNGVHTGELFF. DNA of the CDR3: TGTGCCAGCATGTCTAATGGGGTTCACACCGGGGAGCTGTTTTTT. Supplemented by reference TRBV7-2 and TRBJ2-2, the full variable domain reads GAGVSQSPSNKVTEKGKDVELRCDPISGHTALYWYRQSLGQGLEFLIYFQGNSAPDKSGLPSDRFSAERTGGSVSTLTIQRTQQEDSAVYLCASMSNGVHTGELFFGEGSRLTVL.

The CDR3 sequence is CAISERGIGTDTQYF. DNA of the CDR3: TGTGCCATCAGTGAGCGGGGGATCGGCACAGATACGCAGTATTTT. This sequence joins TRBV10-3 and TRBJ2-3; a weak D match, TRBD2 (6 bases). The CDR3 covers 15 residues. Trimming took off 2 bases at V and 1 base at J, with 10 bases between the two ends. CDR1 and CDR2 (germline): ENHRY, SYGVKD.

The chain recombines TRBV9 with TRBJ2-2; D gene ambiguous. CDR1 and CDR2 from the germline V gene are SGDLS and YYNGEE. Trimming stripped 8 bases from V and 6 bases from J, with 11 bases between. The length of the CDR3 is 12 residues. The DNA of the CDR3 is TGTGCCAGTTCCAAGGCGGCCGGGGAGCTGTTTTTT. Protein: CASSKAAGELFF. Together with reference TRBV9 and TRBJ2-2, the CDR3 gives the full variable domain: DSGVTQTPKHLITATGQRVTLRCSPRSGDLSVYWYQQSLDQGLQFLIQYYNGEERAKGNILERFSAQQFPDLHSELNLSSLELGDSALYFCASSKAAGELFFGEGSRLTVL.

The gene calls are TRBV28 and TRBJ1-3; no reliable D call. The V and J ends lost 2 bases and 2 bases respectively, with 13 bases between them. This CDR3 comprises 16 residues. CDR1 and CDR2 from the germline V gene are MDHEN and SYDVKM. The CDR3 sequence: CASSLPGEGTGNTIYF. The CDR3 region has the DNA TGTGCCAGCAGTTTACCCGGAGAGGGTACTGGAAACACCATATATTTT.